These 8 T cell receptor beta chains originate from one sample sequenced in a study of T cells after yellow fever vaccination. TCRdb reprocessed the 5' RACE reads via MiXCR and lists one record per CDR3 protein. This table holds some 250,000 distinct CDR3 sequences, around 3.5% found once. Here the sequenced sample was PBMCs, taken 15 days after the yellow fever booster vaccination. The origin of the receptors is a man between 18 and 35 years old who received the YFV17D yellow fever vaccine.

This clonotype was observed at least ten times. The V gene is TRBV5-6, the J gene TRBJ2-7; unclear D gene. V was cut by 2 bases and J by 9 bases, with 15 bases left in between. Germline CDR1 and CDR2: SGHDT and YYEEEE. This CDR3 comprises 13 residues. This CDR3 reads CASSFVTSGRQYV. CDR3 DNA sequence: TGTGCCAGCAGCTTTGTGACTTCTGGAAGGCAGTACGTC.

This clonotype was seen at least ten times. The gene calls are TRBV12-3 or TRBV12-4 and TRBJ2-2, with D tentatively TRBD1 (5 bases). This CDR3 is 15 amino acids long. The V and J ends lost 2 bases and 7 bases respectively, with 14 bases between them. As DNA, the CDR3 is TGTGCCAGCAGTTTAATGCCCAGGGCGGTCGGGGAGCTGTTTTTT. Its translation is CASSLMPRAVGELFF.

This chain joins TRBV30 and TRBJ1-1; the D is unclear. Germline V gene data show CDR1 as GTSNPN and CDR2 as SVGIG (reference sequence). CDR3 size: 10 residues. V lost 5 bases and J lost 9, with 10 bases in between. Here the CDR3 DNA reads TGTGCCTGGGGAAAGCACAAAGCTTTCTTT. It translates to CAWGKHKAFF.

At least ten counts were recorded for this clonotype. The chain uses TRBV7-9 and TRBJ2-3; D is ambiguous. Looked up from germline, CDR1 is SEHNR and CDR2 is FQNEAQ (reference sequence). V was clipped by 5 bases and J by 10 bases, with 10 bases between them. The length of the CDR3 is 11 residues. DNA of the CDR3: TGTGCCAGCAGCCCCGATGTGGCGCAGTATTTT. This gives the protein CASSPDVAQYF.

With regard to this clonotype: A read error may explain this, as a much larger clone is one base away. This rearrangement joins TRBV4-1 to TRBJ2-5; 10 nucleotides match TRBD1. The CDR3 sequence is 15 residues long. The germline gives CDR1 MGHRA, CDR2 YSYEKL. CDR3 region: CASSRTGGSGETKYF. The CDR3 DNA follows: TGCGCCAGCAGTCGGACAGGGGGTTCGGGAGAGACCAAGTACTTC.

This clonotype was counted ten times or more. The chain joins TRBV11-1 to TRBJ2-4; 7 positions match TRBD2. The CDR3 runs 14 residues. V dropped 3 bases and J dropped 1; count of bases not matched to a gene: 0. Germline CDR1 and CDR2: SGHAT and FQDESV (reference sequence). In DNA form, the CDR3 reads TGTGCCAGCAGCTTCGGGGGGGCCAAAAACATTCAGTACTTC. The encoded protein is CASSFGGAKNIQYF.

This clonotype was recorded at least ten times. V is TRBV6-4 and J is TRBJ1-2; 8 nucleotides align to TRBD1. The CDR3 is made up of 13 amino acids. The ends lost 6 bases at V and 3 bases at J; junction bases unmatched: 3. Germline CDR1 and CDR2: MRHNA and SNTAGT. This CDR3 reads CASRMTGDYGYTF. In DNA, the CDR3 is TGTGCCAGCAGGATGACAGGGGACTATGGCTACACCTTC.

In its sample, this clonotype was seen many times. The rearrangement joins TRBV7-6 to TRBJ2-5; 9 bases map to TRBD2. CDR1 SGHVS and CDR2 FNYEAQ come from the germline V gene. The CDR3 is 15 amino acids. The ends lost 1 base at V and 3 bases at J; junction bases unmatched: 3. This CDR3 is CASSLGGLAKETQYF. In nucleotides, the CDR3 is TGTGCCAGCAGCTTAGGGGGACTAGCCAAAGAGACCCAGTACTTC.